The subject of this entry is one TCR beta chain. The antigen is unknown. These data originate in a study of tumor-infiltrating lymphocytes in localized non-small cell lung cancer. The wider study: Several tumor histologies, both smoking statuses, and some post-neoadjuvant chemotherapy samples were included.

Broader study findings: Higher tumor T cell infiltration than in uninvolved lung was supported by TCRbeta sequencing. Different pieces of the same tissue went to different assays, confounding technical variation with intratumor heterogeneity.

Sequencing was performed with immunoSEQ multiplex PCR; in TCRdb, only in-frame clones are kept and a portion is missing. The table shows about 12,000 clones, with approximately 90% occurring only once. The CDR3 is 14 residues long. Germline V CDR1 and CDR2: SGHRS, YFSETQ. Trimming took off 0 bases at V and 3 bases at J, with 9 bases between the two ends. This sequence was found in a human donor with non-small cell lung cancer. The sequencing sample was made of lung tumor tissue. V and J are TRBV5-1 and TRBJ2-5; D is uncertain. This CDR3 is CASSLGEREETQYF. The CDR3 nucleotides read TGCGCCAGCAGCTTGGGGGAAAGGGAAGAGACCCAGTACTTC.